This passage covers 27 T cell receptor beta chains from one sample sequenced in a study of blood T cell repertoires in COVID-19. Here immunoSEQ multiplex PCR was the method, and the copy in TCRdb shows in-frame clones only, minus some. The sample records about 150,000 clones, around 80% being singletons. The sequencing input was peripheral blood. The receptors come from a human donor in a cohort sampled during active COVID-19.

This clone has a handful of counts. The V gene is TRBV10-3, the J gene TRBJ1-5, with D possibly matching TRBD1 (5 bases). Trimming pared 7 bases from V and 0 bases from J, leaving 10 bases between. Germline V CDR1 and CDR2: ENHRY, SYGVKD. The CDR3 consists of 14 residues. The CDR3 reads CAIKGLSSNQPQHF. The DNA for the CDR3 is TGTGCCATCAAGGGACTGTCTAGCAATCAGCCCCAGCATTTT.

The rearrangement links TRBV7-6 to TRBJ1-2; D unclear. This CDR3 region has 16 residues. Trimming removed 1 base from V and 7 bases from J, with 19 bases in between. Germline-derived CDR1 and CDR2 are SGHVS and FNYEAQ. CDR3 protein: CASSLVFPSRERGYTF. In DNA, the CDR3 is TGTGCCAGCAGCTTAGTTTTCCCTTCCCGGGAACGTGGCTACACCTTC.

The chain uses TRBV5-4 and TRBJ1-1; 8 nucleotides line up with TRBD1. Per germline, CDR1 SGHNT and CDR2 YYREEE (reference sequence). The CDR3 has 14 amino acids. V dropped 4 bases and J dropped 5; count of bases not matched to a gene: 7. Here the CDR3 DNA reads TGTGCCAGCAGCACCTGGACAGGGAGGACTGAAGCTTTCTTT. It encodes CASSTWTGRTEAFF.

The genes are TRBV3-1 (or the pseudogene TRBV3-2) and TRBJ2-2; D perhaps matches TRBD1 (6 bases). The CDR3 consists of 17 residues. Germline V gives CDR1 LGHDT, CDR2 YNNKEL (reference sequence). Trimming stripped 4 bases from V and 4 bases from J, with 19 bases between. The CDR3 is CASSLIHREMGTGELFF. CDR3 coding DNA: TGTGCCAGCAGCCTTATACACAGGGAAATGGGCACCGGGGAGCTGTTTTTT.

This clone has just a few counts. This chain connects TRBV7-9 to TRBJ2-1, with 8 bases that match TRBD1. The CDR3 totals 18 residues. V shed 5 bases and J 2 bases; nucleotides not matched to a gene: 14. Germline lookup yields CDR1 SEHNR and CDR2 FQNEAQ (reference sequence). The DNA for the CDR3 is TGTGCCAGCAGCCCGGGACAGGCCCAAGGCTGGCCCTACAATGAGCAGTTCTTC. Amino acids: CASSPGQAQGWPYNEQFF.

The J gene is TRBJ1-2, the V gene TRBV19; 8 bases are a match to TRBD1. The CDR3 contains 13 residues. CDR1 is LNHDA, CDR2 SQIVND, per germline (reference sequence). V lost 6 bases, J lost 2 bases, and 2 bases stayed unmatched. The DNA of the CDR3 is TGTGCCAGTAGCAGACAGGGGAACTATGGCTACACCTTC. Amino acids: CASSRQGNYGYTF. The full variable domain, in which reference TRBV19 and TRBJ1-2 provide the parts outside the CDR3, is DGGITQSPKYLFRKEGQNVTLSCEQNLNHDAMYWYRQDPGQGLRLIYYSQIVNDFQKGDIAEGYSVSREKKESFPLTVTSAQKNPTAFYLCASSRQGNYGYTFGSGTRLTVV.

In DNA, the CDR3 is TGCGCCAGCAGCTTGGCCAGGTCCCCCGGTAGGGAAAAACTGTTTTTT. This encodes CASSLARSPGREKLFF. V gene TRBV5-1 combines with J gene TRBJ1-4; D remains ambiguous. The CDR3 has 16 amino acids. Germline V CDR1 and CDR2: SGHRS, YFSETQ. V lost 0 bases, J lost 8 bases, and 17 bases lay in between.

V usage is TRBV27 and J usage is TRBJ2-7; TRBD1 agrees at 8 bases. The trim removed 2 bases at V and 6 bases at J, leaving 6 bases unmatched. The CDR3 has 14 residues. Germline V gene lookup returns CDR1 MNHEY and CDR2 SMNVEV (reference sequence). The CDR3 spells CASSLMGRGREQYF. Here the CDR3 DNA reads TGTGCCAGCAGTTTAATGGGCAGGGGGCGCGAGCAGTACTTC.

The gene calls are TRBV6-5 and TRBJ2-6, with D perhaps matching TRBD1 (5 bases). The germline CDR1 and CDR2 sequences are MNHEY and SVGAGI. With 6 bases removed from V and 3 bases from J, the gap between germline ends came to 12 bases. This CDR3 comprises 15 residues. CDR3 nucleotides: TGTGCCAGCAGCTACCAGGGCCTTGGGGCCAACGTCCTGACTTTC. As protein: CASSYQGLGANVLTF.

This clone showed up just a few times. The rearrangement joins TRBV7-6 to TRBJ2-7; the D gene is possibly TRBD2 (5 bases). V lost 1 base and J 3 bases, leaving 13 bases between the germline ends. The CDR3 is made up of 15 amino acids. Germline CDR1 SGHVS, CDR2 FNYEAQ. The CDR3 DNA reads as TGTGCCAGCAGCTTAGATGGAGGTCCGTACTACGAGCAGTACTTC. Protein sequence: CASSLDGGPYYEQYF.

The chain carries TRBV7-9 and TRBJ2-1; 7 bases agree with TRBD1. After removal of 3 bases from V and 3 bases from J, the junction contained 2 bases not matched to a gene. The CDR3 is 14 residues long. The germline gives CDR1 SEHNR, CDR2 FQNEAQ (reference sequence). In nucleotides, the CDR3 is TGTGCCAGCAGCTTGAGGGACAGCTACAATGAGCAGTTCTTC. Translated, it gives CASSLRDSYNEQFF.

This chain links TRBV6-6 with TRBJ2-1; D is perhaps TRBD2 (5 bases). Germline V gene data show CDR1 as MNHNY and CDR2 as SVGAGI (reference sequence). The CDR3 totals 15 residues. The germline V and J ends were trimmed by 5 bases and 10 bases, with 21 bases remaining between them. The CDR3 nucleotides read TGTGCCAGCAGTCCCCTCGGGGTCGGACGGCCGGAGCAGTTCTTC. Amino acid sequence: CASSPLGVGRPEQFF.

The gene calls are TRBV29-1 and TRBJ2-6; TRBD1 matches 7 bases. Germline V gene data show CDR1 as SQVTM and CDR2 as ANQGSEA. The CDR3 runs 17 residues. V shed 1 base, J shed 4 bases, and the junction held 10 bases outside the gene matches. CDR3 loop: CSVEVLKTGRGANVLTF. The DNA for the CDR3 is TGCAGCGTTGAAGTACTCAAGACAGGGCGCGGGGCCAACGTCCTGACTTTC.

This chain links TRBV6-2 or TRBV6-3 with TRBJ2-1; no definite D call. The CDR3 runs to 12 residues. Germline V CDR1 and CDR2: MNHEY, SVGEGT. Between the trimmed V and J ends, which lost 5 bases and 4 bases, there was a span of 6 bases. This CDR3 reads CASSLVYNEQFF. Written as DNA, the CDR3 is TGTGCCAGCAGTCTAGTATACAATGAGCAGTTCTTC.

The V and J genes are TRBV4-2 and TRBJ2-3; D is undetermined. The length of the CDR3 is 14 residues. With 0 bases removed from V and 5 bases from J, the gap between germline ends came to 9 bases. In germline, CDR1 is LGHNA, CDR2 YNFKEQ. The CDR3 sequence: CASSQDRSLDTQYF. For the CDR3, the DNA is TGTGCCAGCAGCCAAGATCGGAGCTTAGATACGCAGTATTTT.

The V call is TRBV9, the J call TRBJ1-6; D is ambiguous. CDR1 is SGDLS, CDR2 YYNGEE, per germline. V lost 0 bases and J lost 0, with 10 bases in between. The CDR3 is 17 residues long. In DNA form, the CDR3 reads TGTGCCAGCAGCGTAGGTCTCGTGAGCTCCTATAATTCACCCCTCCACTTT. It specifies CASSVGLVSSYNSPLHF.

The CDR3 protein is CASSSSGRREETQYF. In nucleotides, the CDR3 is TGTGCCAGCAGTAGCTCTGGCAGGAGGGAAGAGACCCAGTACTTC. The genes are TRBV5-4 and TRBJ2-5, with D possibly TRBD2 on 6 matching bases. The V gene's germline CDR1 is SGHNT and CDR2 YYREEE (reference sequence). Deletions cut 5 bases from V and 3 bases from J, with 17 bases between. This CDR3 comprises 15 residues.

The chain employs TRBV20-1 and TRBJ1-2; no clear D. Trimming shortened V by 6 bases and J by 3 bases, and 8 bases separated the two germline ends. There are 11 residues in the CDR3. Germline V gene data show CDR1 as DFQATT and CDR2 as SNEGSKA (reference sequence). CDR3 nucleotide sequence: TGCAGTGCAACCGGGGACTATGGCTACACCTTC. Residues: CSATGDYGYTF.

V usage is TRBV12-3 or TRBV12-4 and J usage is TRBJ2-1; the D is unclear. The CDR3 covers 13 residues. V lost 6 bases to trimming and J lost 3 bases, with 9 bases between them. The CDR3 sequence is CASSSSSYNEQFF. CDR3 sequence (DNA): TGTGCCAGCAGCTCATCTAGCTACAATGAGCAGTTCTTC.

V and J are TRBV5-4 and TRBJ2-3; TRBD2 aligns across 9 bases. Unmatched junction bases numbered 7, after V lost 10 bases and J lost 1 base. There are 14 residues in the CDR3. The V gene's germline CDR1 is SGHNT and CDR2 YYREEE (reference sequence). The CDR3 nucleotides are TGTGCCCACGGGGCTAGCGGGGGCACAGATACGCAGTATTTT. This translates into CAHGASGGTDTQYF.

The gene calls are TRBV27 and TRBJ1-2, with no clear D. CDR3 length equals 12 residues. The ends were cut back, 6 bases at V and 2 bases at J, with 7 bases in the middle. CDR1 and CDR2 (germline): MNHEY, SMNVEV (reference sequence). Written as DNA, the CDR3 is TGTGCCAGCAGCTCGGGGAACTATGGCTACACCTTC. Amino acids: CASSSGNYGYTF.

V gene TRBV7-8 combines with J gene TRBJ2-7, with 9 positions matching TRBD2. Trimming removed 1 base from V and 2 bases from J; junction bases left unmatched: 3. This CDR3 is built from 15 residues. Germline V gene lookup returns CDR1 SGHVS and CDR2 FQNEAQ. This CDR3 reads CASSLELAGTYEQYF. CDR3 sequence (DNA): TGTGCCAGCAGCTTAGAACTAGCGGGCACCTACGAGCAGTACTTC.

The chain employs TRBV3-1 (or the pseudogene TRBV3-2) and TRBJ1-2; D unclear. CDR1 is LGHDT and CDR2 is YNNKEL in the germline V gene (reference sequence). V was pared by 4 bases and J by 6 bases, with 12 bases between. This CDR3 is 13 amino acids long. The CDR3 spells CASSLLDGDGYTF. Written as DNA, the CDR3 is TGTGCCAGCAGCCTCCTGGACGGGGATGGCTACACCTTC.

This clone was counted a few times. The chain has TRBV9 and TRBJ1-3; tentative D call: TRBD1 (6 bases). The V and J ends lost 2 bases and 0 bases respectively, with 12 bases between them. CDR3 length: 16 amino acids. In germline, CDR1 is SGDLS, CDR2 YYNGEE. The CDR3: CASSVAGALSGNTIYF. The CDR3 DNA follows: TGTGCCAGCAGCGTCGCAGGGGCCCTCTCTGGAAACACCATATATTTT.

The chain has TRBV7-2 and TRBJ1-2; no firm D call. V was clipped by 1 base and J by 5 bases, with 8 bases between them. In germline, CDR1 is SGHTA, CDR2 FQGNSA. The CDR3 contains 13 residues. CDR3 protein: CASSLGRVYGYTF. The CDR3 DNA reads TGTGCCAGCAGCTTAGGGAGAGTTTATGGCTACACCTTC.

The V call is TRBV3-1 (or the pseudogene TRBV3-2), the J call TRBJ2-1; no clear D. Trimming removed 4 bases at V and 1 base at J, with 8 bases between. The CDR3 is made up of 14 amino acids. Per germline, CDR1 LGHDT and CDR2 YNNKEL (reference sequence). The DNA of the CDR3 is TGTGCCAGCAGCCCCACGGGTTCCTACAATGAGCAGTTCTTC. This sequence encodes CASSPTGSYNEQFF.

The chain has TRBV12-3 or TRBV12-4 and TRBJ1-3; no clear D. Trimming removed 6 bases at V and 2 bases at J, with 8 bases between. The CDR3 is made up of 13 amino acids. The CDR3 nucleotides are TGTGCCAGCAGGCCGGGAGCTGGAAACACCATATATTTT. Amino acid sequence: CASRPGAGNTIYF.